The 27 T cell receptor beta chains below come from one sample, sequenced in a study of post-analysis software for immune sequencing data. Study-wide findings and caveats: There were five or six TRBV segments more frequent in patients than controls, and TRBV5-6, TRBV5-1 and TRBV20-1 were among them.

Unique molecular identifiers had been added to the TCR beta cDNA libraries. TCRdb ran MiXCR on the PCR reads and lists one entry per CDR3 protein. The sample contains about 460,000 distinct CDR3 sequences, around 40% of which appear only once. These receptors' antigens are unknown. The sequencing input was blood. The source is a girl under 18 with multiple sclerosis.

J is TRBJ2-5 and V is TRBV25-1; D gene ambiguous. The CDR3 sequence is 15 residues long. Germline CDR1 reads MGHDK; CDR2 reads SYGVNS. V lost 4 bases and J lost 2, with 14 bases in between. The CDR3 here is CASSARRHIQETQYF. CDR3 in DNA: TGTGCCAGCAGTGCGCGAAGACACATACAAGAGACCCAGTACTTC.

This clonotype was seen more than once but under ten times. The CDR3 here is CASSRYEREETQYF. As DNA, the CDR3 is TGTGCCAGCAGTCGATATGAACGGGAAGAGACCCAGTACTTC. The V gene is TRBV13, the J gene TRBJ2-5; no reliable D call. The CDR3 contains 14 residues. Germline CDR1 is PRHDT and CDR2 is FYEKMQ (reference sequence). Trimming removed 6 bases at V and 3 bases at J, with 14 bases between.

This chain links TRBV28 with TRBJ2-7; 7 bases align to TRBD1. Germline V gives CDR1 MDHEN, CDR2 SYDVKM. The CDR3 sequence is 14 residues long. V was pared by 6 bases and J by 5 bases, with 10 bases of the junction left unmatched. DNA of the CDR3: TGTGCCAGCAGCTCGACAGGGTCACAAGACGAGCAGTACTTC. Its protein is CASSSTGSQDEQYF.

This sequence joins TRBV4-3 and TRBJ2-7; D gene uncertain. The CDR3 contains 13 residues. V was cut by 0 bases and J by 2 bases, with 5 bases left in between. Germline V gene sequence: CDR1 LGHNA, CDR2 YSLEER. CDR3 loop: CASSQDVAYEQYF. The CDR3 DNA is TGCGCCAGCAGCCAAGATGTAGCCTACGAGCAGTACTTC.

The chain joins TRBV7-2 to TRBJ2-3; 12 positions match TRBD2. Germline CDR1 is SGHTA and CDR2 is FQGNSA. V was clipped by 5 bases and J by 5 bases; unmatched bases: 8. The CDR3 is made up of 16 amino acids. In DNA form, the CDR3 reads TGTGCCAGCAGCCCCAGACTAGCGGGAGTTAGAGATACGCAGTATTTT. It codes for CASSPRLAGVRDTQYF. The variable domain in full, completed from reference TRBV7-2 and TRBJ2-3, reads GAGVSQSPSNKVTEKGKDVELRCDPISGHTALYWYRQSLGQGLEFLIYFQGNSAPDKSGLPSDRFSAERTGGSVSTLTIQRTQQEDSAVYLCASSPRLAGVRDTQYFGPGTRLTVL.

The CDR3 spells CASSPRTGRVLFF. The CDR3 region has the DNA TGTGCCAGCAGCCCGAGGACAGGGCGGGTTCTGTTCTTC. The V gene is TRBV9, the J gene TRBJ2-1; 8 bases map to TRBD1. CDR3 size: 13 residues. The germline gives CDR1 SGDLS, CDR2 YYNGEE. V trimming: 4 bases; J trimming: 15 bases; junction bases outside the gene matches: 12.

In its sample, this clonotype was seen once. V and J are TRBV4-1 and TRBJ2-1, with 12 bases matching TRBD2. This CDR3 region has 16 residues. V was clipped by 7 bases and J by 10 bases; unmatched bases: 14. Germline loops: CDR1 MGHRA, CDR2 YSYEKL. CDR3 region: CASTPWTSGNTMEQFF. In DNA form, the CDR3 reads TGCGCCAGCACTCCCTGGACTAGCGGGAATACGATGGAGCAGTTCTTC.

Comment on this clonotype: An end of the junction does not agree with germline; a read error may underlie this. The V and J genes are TRBV15 and TRBJ1-2; the D is unclear. The CDR3 extends over 14 amino acids. Germline assignment: CDR1 LNHNV and CDR2 YYDKDF (reference sequence). The CDR3 protein is CATSGERGSYGYTF. The CDR3 coding sequence is TGTGCCACCAGCGGAGAGCGGGGTAGCTATGGCTACACCTTC.

This rearrangement joins TRBV4-1 to TRBJ2-7, with D perhaps matching TRBD1 or TRBD2 (5 bases each). Germline values: CDR1 MGHRA, CDR2 YSYEKL. V lost 5 bases to trimming and J lost 2 bases, with 13 bases between them. The length of the CDR3 is 14 residues. CDR3 bases: TGCGCCAGCAGCTCCAGGGACGGACCCTACGAGCAGTACTTC. The encoded protein is CASSSRDGPYEQYF.

This clonotype came up a few times. V gene TRBV6-5 combines with J gene TRBJ2-7; 7 nucleotides agree with TRBD1. Germline V lookup: CDR1 MNHEY, CDR2 SVGAGI. CDR3 length: 13 residues. The J segment lost 2 bases and the V segment lost 5 bases, leaving 3 bases of the junction unmatched. The CDR3 protein is CASSNTGAYEQYF. For the CDR3, the DNA is TGTGCCAGCAGTAACACAGGGGCCTACGAGCAGTACTTC.

The chain uses TRBV29-1 and TRBJ1-1; D gene ambiguous. V was clipped by 7 bases and J by 1 base, with 7 bases between them. Germline CDR1 is SQVTM and CDR2 is ANQGSEA. This CDR3 has 11 residues. Here the CDR3 DNA reads TGCAGCGCTGGGAAGAACACTGAAGCTTTCTTT. This encodes CSAGKNTEAFF.

The V call is TRBV20-1, the J call TRBJ1-5, with D maybe TRBD1 (6 bases). Between the trimmed V and J ends, which lost 5 bases and 3 bases, there was a span of 14 bases. Looked up from germline, CDR1 is DFQATT and CDR2 is SNEGSKA (reference sequence). This CDR3 comprises 14 residues. CDR3 in DNA: TGCAGTGCTTTTACGGACAGACCCAATCAGCCCCAGCATTTT. This encodes CSAFTDRPNQPQHF.

The rearrangement uses TRBV25-1 and TRBJ2-4, with D uncertain. TRBJ2-7 matches the DNA end more closely, so the J call is doubtful. Germline-derived CDR1 and CDR2 are MGHDK and SYGVNS. The CDR3 is made up of 12 amino acids. CDR3 residues: CASSDRVGEQYF. The CDR3 bases are TGTGCCAGCAGTGACCGAGTGGGCGAGCAGTACTTC.

The gene calls are TRBV6-5 and TRBJ2-7; 12 bases map to TRBD2. CDR1 and CDR2 (germline): MNHEY, SVGAGI. CDR3 length equals 15 residues. Trimming removed 4 bases from V and 2 bases from J; junction bases left unmatched: 3. CDR3 in DNA: TGTGCCAGCAGTTGGGGACTAGCGGGTCCCTACGAGCAGTACTTC. Translating it yields CASSWGLAGPYEQYF.

For this clonotype: One end of the junction is discordant with germline, which a read error may explain. V gene TRBV7-2 combines with J gene TRBJ2-4; the D gene is possibly TRBD1 (7 bases). This CDR3 has 16 amino acids. Looked up from germline, CDR1 is SGHTA and CDR2 is FQGNSA. The CDR3 is CASSLAGGLAKNIQYF. The CDR3 DNA sequence: TGTGCCAGCAGCCTAGCAGGGGGGCTAGCCAAAAACATTCAGTACTTC.

The sample holds a few counts of this clonotype. The chain employs TRBV4-1 and TRBJ2-1; 11 bases are a match to TRBD2. The trim removed 2 bases at V and 10 bases at J, leaving 10 bases unmatched. Per germline, CDR1 MGHRA and CDR2 YSYEKL. The CDR3 is 16 amino acids. As DNA, the CDR3 is TGCGCCAGCAGCCAACCGACTAGCGGGAAGGGTCGGGAGCAGTTCTTC. The encoded protein is CASSQPTSGKGREQFF.

The V and J genes are TRBV28 and TRBJ2-7; no reliable D call. CDR1 MDHEN and CDR2 SYDVKM come from the germline V gene. The germline V and J ends were trimmed by 6 bases and 2 bases, with 8 bases remaining between them. The CDR3 totals 12 residues. In DNA, the CDR3 is TGTGCCAGCAGCTACACGACCTACGAGCAGTACTTC. Translated: CASSYTTYEQYF.

Note on this clonotype: One end of the junction does not line up with germline, which may come from a read error. The rearrangement links TRBV20-1 to TRBJ2-1, with 8 bases aligning to TRBD2. The CDR3 sequence is 13 residues long. The germline V gene encodes CDR1 DFQATT and CDR2 SNEGSKA (reference sequence). The CDR3: CSATGLEFNERFF. CDR3 DNA sequence: TGCAGTGCCACGGGACTAGAATTCAATGAGCGGTTCTTC.

The chain couples TRBV7-8 to TRBJ1-5; D not certain. The CDR3 sequence is 14 residues long. Germline CDR1 SGHVS, CDR2 FQNEAQ. V was cut by 6 bases and J by 3 bases, with 12 bases left in between. In nucleotides, the CDR3 is TGTGCCAGCAGTAACCGACGTGACAATCAGCCCCAGCATTTT. It codes for CASSNRRDNQPQHF.

This clonotype was seen only once. V is TRBV4-1 and J is TRBJ2-1, with TRBD2 matching over 8 bases. The J call may be wrong; the DNA end is better matched by TRBJ2-7. Germline V gives CDR1 MGHRA, CDR2 YSYEKL. This CDR3 is 19 amino acids long. CDR3 in amino acids: CASSQTPGLEPSTYNEQYF. CDR3 DNA sequence: TGCGCCAGCAGCCAGACACCGGGACTAGAGCCTTCTACCTACAATGAGCAGTACTTC.

CDR3 bases: TGCAGCGTTGAGGCGTGGGCCCGGACGGAGACCCAGTACTTC. Its protein is CSVEAWARTETQYF. The chain carries TRBV29-1 and TRBJ2-5; no definite D call. This CDR3 is 14 amino acids long. V was cut by 3 bases and J by 5 bases, with 16 bases left in between. Germline-derived CDR1 and CDR2 are SQVTM and ANQGSEA.

The rearrangement links TRBV10-3 to TRBJ2-7, with a possible D match to TRBD1 (6 bases). Germline V CDR1 and CDR2: ENHRY, SYGVKD. V was shortened by 9 bases and J by 4 bases, with 16 bases between the two germline ends. This CDR3 is built from 13 residues. CDR3 protein: CAIAGTNVYEQYF. The DNA of the CDR3 is TGTGCCATTGCCGGGACAAACGTTTACGAGCAGTACTTC.

The chain is built from TRBV20-1 and TRBJ2-1, with D unresolved. This CDR3 spans 11 amino acids. Trimming stripped 0 bases from V and 15 bases from J, with 12 bases between. Germline V gives CDR1 DFQATT, CDR2 SNEGSKA (reference sequence). The CDR3: CSARDLPFTFF. The CDR3 coding sequence is TGCAGTGCTAGAGATCTTCCCTTCACGTTCTTC.

The table lists this clonotype with a few counts. V and J are TRBV29-1 and TRBJ1-2; TRBD1 aligns across 8 bases. The V and J ends lost 6 bases and 8 bases, in that order; junction bases with no gene match: 11. Germline V CDR1 and CDR2: SQVTM, ANQGSEA. There are 13 residues in the CDR3. CDR3 nucleotide sequence: TGCAGCGTAGGACGACAGGGGAAAGGGGGCTACACCTTC. Translation gives CSVGRQGKGGYTF. Using reference TRBV29-1 and TRBJ1-2 for the parts outside the CDR3, the full variable domain is SAVISQKPSRDICQRGTSLTIQCQVDSQVTMMFWYRQQPGQSLTLIATANQGSEATYESGFVIDKFPISRPNLTFSTLTVSNMSPEDSSIYLCSVGRQGKGGYTFGSGTRLTVV.

Ten or more counts support this clonotype. The chain is built from TRBV4-3 and TRBJ1-2, with D tentatively TRBD1 (6 bases). Germline CDR1 and CDR2: LGHNA and YSLEER. Trimming cost V 0 bases and J 6 bases, with 14 bases left between them. This CDR3 is 15 amino acids long. The CDR3 here is CASSQEGGRLNGYTF. The CDR3 coding sequence is TGCGCCAGCAGCCAAGAGGGGGGGCGCTTGAATGGCTACACCTTC.

This chain connects TRBV3-1 to TRBJ1-4; no reliable D call. This CDR3 has 14 residues. Germline V gene data show CDR1 as LGHDT and CDR2 as YNNKEL (reference sequence). The V and J ends lost 5 bases and 2 bases respectively, with 9 bases between them. The CDR3 spells CASSTGRTNEKLFF. The DNA for the CDR3 is TGTGCCAGCAGCACCGGACGGACTAATGAAAAACTGTTTTTT.

The chain carries TRBV28 and TRBJ2-3; 9 bases map to TRBD1. V was pared by 3 bases and J by 6 bases, with 7 bases of the junction left unmatched. The CDR3 is made up of 15 amino acids. Looked up from germline, CDR1 is MDHEN and CDR2 is SYDVKM. This CDR3 is CASSFGQGRRDTQYF. The CDR3 DNA reads as TGTGCCAGCAGTTTCGGACAGGGGAGGAGGGATACGCAGTATTTT.